Each of the 15 T cell receptor beta chains below was sequenced from the same sample in a study of T cells in Graves' hyperthyroidism and ophthalmopathy. Amplified TCR beta CDR3 regions derived from RNA transcripts. RT-PCR in the first round (using the HTBI primer set) targeted the TCR CDR3. TCRdb itself ran the multiplex PCR reads through MiXCR, one entry per CDR3 protein. This table holds about 400,000 distinct CDR3 sequences, approximately 14% found once. Sequencing used blood. These receptors all come from a woman aged 18-29 years with Graves' hyperthyroidism.

This clonotype was observed many times. The CDR3 loop is CAWSVPRGAGEKLFF. CDR3 bases: TGTGCCTGGAGTGTACCGCGGGGGGCGGGTGAAAAACTGTTTTTT. The V and J genes are TRBV30 and TRBJ1-4; D may be TRBD1 (6 bases). This CDR3 is built from 15 residues. The ends were cut back, 0 bases at V and 7 bases at J, with 15 bases in the middle. From germline, CDR1 is GTSNPN and CDR2 SVGIG (reference sequence). The complete variable domain, with remaining parts taken from reference TRBV30 and TRBJ1-4, reads SQTIHQWPATLVQPVGSPLSLECTVEGTSNPNLYWYRQAAGRGLQLLFYSVGIGQISSEVPQNLSASRPQDRQFILSSKKLLLSDSGFYLCAWSVPRGAGEKLFFGSGTQLSVL.

The rearrangement joins TRBV24-1 to TRBJ2-1, with a tentative D call TRBD1 (5 bases). This CDR3 is 15 amino acids long. Germline CDR1 KGHDR, CDR2 SFDVKD. Deletions cut 3 bases from V and 9 bases from J, with 17 bases between. CDR3 protein: CATSDPSLTGSEQFF. CDR3 in DNA: TGTGCCACCAGTGATCCATCACTAACAGGTTCTGAGCAGTTCTTC.

This clonotype has a count of ten or more. The CDR3: CASSAVQGGYYGYTF. The CDR3 DNA sequence: TGTGCCAGCAGCGCAGTCCAGGGGGGGTACTATGGCTACACCTTC. The chain recombines TRBV11-2 with TRBJ1-2; 7 positions agree with TRBD1. The CDR3 totals 15 residues. The germline CDR1 and CDR2 sequences are SGHAT and FQNNGV. J was trimmed by 3 bases and V by 5 bases; bases with no gene match: 9.

This clonotype was detected many times. This sequence joins TRBV29-1 and TRBJ1-2; D call uncertain. This CDR3 is 12 amino acids long. Deletions cut 3 bases from V and 4 bases from J, with 9 bases between. Germline-derived CDR1 and CDR2 are SQVTM and ANQGSEA. CDR3 amino acids: CSVESSSYGYTF. For the CDR3, the DNA is TGCAGCGTTGAGAGCAGCAGCTATGGCTACACCTTC.

The sample holds a few counts of this clonotype. The chain carries TRBV7-8 and TRBJ2-1, with 8 bases aligning to TRBD2. Trimming took 1 base from V and 3 from J; bases not matched to a gene: 14. The CDR3 contains 19 residues. Germline V gene sequence: CDR1 SGHVS, CDR2 FQNEAQ. Here the CDR3 DNA reads TGTGCCAGCAGCTTAGATAGGACCCGGGGGGGAGCCTACTACAATGAGCAGTTCTTC. It translates to CASSLDRTRGGAYYNEQFF.

About this clonotype: This sequence may be a read error, since a much larger clone differs from it by one base. The CDR3 nucleotides are TGTGCCAGCAGCGTAGGGGTAAGGTGGATCCAAGAGACCCAGTACTTC. Amino acids: CASSVGVRWIQETQYF. The V and J genes are TRBV9 and TRBJ2-5, with unresolved D. Trimming left V 0 bases short and J 1 base short, with 13 bases between. The CDR3 is 16 amino acids. Germline CDR1 is SGDLS and CDR2 is YYNGEE.

This clonotype was seen ten or more times. The chain recombines TRBV6-2 or TRBV6-3 with TRBJ1-6, with D maybe TRBD1 (5 bases). This CDR3 region has 17 residues. Trimming pared 5 bases from V and 10 bases from J, leaving 24 bases between. Germline V gene data show CDR1 as MNHEY and CDR2 as SVGEGT. The CDR3 nucleotides read TGTGCCAGCAGTAGGAGGCTAAACTACGGGGGAGAGTCACCCCTCCACTTT. It codes for CASSRRLNYGGESPLHF.

This clonotype was detected many times. The rearrangement uses TRBV24-1 and TRBJ1-5, with 9 nucleotides matching TRBD1. Unmatched junction bases numbered 7, after V lost 12 bases and J lost 2 bases. The CDR3 sequence is 14 residues long. The germline V gene has CDR1 KGHDR and CDR2 SFDVKD. The CDR3 spells CALSRDRGNQPQHF. The CDR3 DNA reads as TGTGCCCTGAGCCGGGACAGGGGCAATCAGCCCCAGCATTTT.

This clonotype was counted many times. This chain connects TRBV7-3 to TRBJ2-1; 10 nucleotides line up with TRBD2. CDR1 and CDR2 from the germline V gene are SGHTA and FQGTGA. There are 20 residues in the CDR3. V shed 1 base and J 3 bases; nucleotides not matched to a gene: 15. CDR3 nucleotide sequence: TGTGCCAGCAGCTTAAGGGGTCTAGCGGGAGCCCCAATTATCTACAATGAGCAGTTCTTC. Translation gives CASSLRGLAGAPIIYNEQFF.

This clonotype was found many times. The chain has TRBV28 and TRBJ1-2; D remains ambiguous. This CDR3 is built from 12 residues. Germline V gene data show CDR1 as MDHEN and CDR2 as SYDVKM. Trimming shortened V by 5 bases and J by 3 bases, and 7 bases separated the two germline ends. The CDR3: CASSPTDYGYTF. For the CDR3, the DNA is TGTGCCAGCAGTCCAACAGACTATGGCTACACCTTC.

The chain combines TRBV19 with TRBJ2-3; 11 bases match TRBD1. J gave up 4 bases and V 6 bases, and 15 bases lay outside the gene matches. The CDR3 runs to 18 residues. Germline CDR1 LNHDA, CDR2 SQIVND (reference sequence). The CDR3 here is CASSPSRRPGQGADTQYF. CDR3 DNA: TGTGCCAGTAGCCCCTCCCGCCGCCCGGGACAGGGGGCAGATACGCAGTATTTT.

This clonotype was detected ten times or more. This chain uses TRBV28 with TRBJ2-7, with TRBD1 matching over 8 bases. The CDR3 runs to 15 residues. The V and J ends lost 4 bases and 6 bases, in that order; junction bases with no gene match: 11. Germline-derived CDR1 and CDR2 are MDHEN and SYDVKM. CDR3 in amino acids: CASSSPDRDPPEQYF. The CDR3 coding sequence is TGTGCCAGCAGTTCGCCGGACAGGGACCCCCCCGAGCAGTACTTC.

This clonotype was seen at least ten times. J is TRBJ2-7 and V is TRBV20-1; D may correspond to TRBD1 or TRBD2 (5 bases each). This CDR3 comprises 15 residues. Germline values: CDR1 DFQATT, CDR2 SNEGSKA (reference sequence). V was pared by 0 bases and J by 6 bases, with 18 bases between. Here the CDR3 DNA reads TGCAGTGCTAGAGACCAGAGGGACGTAGGGCCCGAGCAGTACTTC. Translating it yields CSARDQRDVGPEQYF.

This clonotype has just a few counts. The CDR3 region is CSVEDPGGQPYEQYF. CDR3 DNA sequence: TGCAGCGTTGAAGATCCGGGAGGGCAGCCATACGAGCAGTACTTC. This chain connects TRBV29-1 to TRBJ2-7; 8 bases map to TRBD2. The germline CDR1 and CDR2 sequences are SQVTM and ANQGSEA. J lost 4 bases, V lost 0 bases, and 8 bases had no gene match. The CDR3 consists of 15 residues.

This clonotype was picked up many times. V gene TRBV30 combines with J gene TRBJ1-5, with unresolved D. The CDR3 is 16 amino acids. V was trimmed by 0 bases and J by 0 bases, leaving 12 bases between them. Looked up from germline, CDR1 is GTSNPN and CDR2 is SVGIG (reference sequence). As DNA, the CDR3 is TGTGCCTGGAGTGTACCTCAGGCGGGTAGCAATCAGCCCCAGCATTTT. Residues: CAWSVPQAGSNQPQHF.